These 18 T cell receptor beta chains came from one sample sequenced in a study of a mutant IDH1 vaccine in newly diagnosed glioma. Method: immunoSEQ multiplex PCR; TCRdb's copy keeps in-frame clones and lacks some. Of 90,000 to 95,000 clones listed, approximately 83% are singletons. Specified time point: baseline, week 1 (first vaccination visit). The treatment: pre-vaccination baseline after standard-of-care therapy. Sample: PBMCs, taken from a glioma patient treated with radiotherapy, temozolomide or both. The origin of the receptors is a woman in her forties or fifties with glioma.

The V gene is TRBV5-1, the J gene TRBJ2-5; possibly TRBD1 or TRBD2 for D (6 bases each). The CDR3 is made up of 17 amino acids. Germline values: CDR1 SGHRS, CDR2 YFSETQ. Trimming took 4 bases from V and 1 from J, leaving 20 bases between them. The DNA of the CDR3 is TGCGCCAGCAGCGATGGAGGGGGAGGCAGGGCCCAAGAGACCCAGTACTTC. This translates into CASSDGGGGRAQETQYF.

CDR3 nucleotide sequence: TGTGCCAGCTCACCAAGCTCACGAGGGACAGATACGCAGTATTTT. Protein: CASSPSSRGTDTQYF. The genes are TRBV18 and TRBJ2-3, with D perhaps matching TRBD2 (5 bases). The V end was cut by 2 bases, the J end by 3 bases, with 12 bases between. The CDR3 is 15 residues long. Germline CDR1 KGHSH, CDR2 LQKENI.

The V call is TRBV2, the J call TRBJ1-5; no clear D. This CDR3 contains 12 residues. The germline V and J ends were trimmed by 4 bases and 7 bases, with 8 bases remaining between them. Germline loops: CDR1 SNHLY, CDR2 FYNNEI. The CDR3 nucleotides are TGTGCCAGCAGTGGGCAGAACCAGCCCCAGCATTTT. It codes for CASSGQNQPQHF. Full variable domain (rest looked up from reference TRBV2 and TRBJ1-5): EPEVTQTPSHQVTQMGQEVILRCVPISNHLYFYWYRQILGQKVEFLVSFYNNEISEKSEIFDDQFSVERPDGSNFTLKIRSTKLEDSAMYFCASSGQNQPQHFGDGTRLSIL.

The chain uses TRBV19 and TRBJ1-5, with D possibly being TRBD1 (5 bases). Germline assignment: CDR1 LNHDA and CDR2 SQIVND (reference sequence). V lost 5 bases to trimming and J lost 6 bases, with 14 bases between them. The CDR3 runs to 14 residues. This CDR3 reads CASSGGNTGQPQHF. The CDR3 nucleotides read TGTGCCAGTAGTGGGGGGAACACAGGTCAGCCCCAGCATTTT.

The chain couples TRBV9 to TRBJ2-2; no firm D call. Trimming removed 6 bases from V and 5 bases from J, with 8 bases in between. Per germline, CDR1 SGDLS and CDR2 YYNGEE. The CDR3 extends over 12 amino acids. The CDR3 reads CASTQGTGELFF. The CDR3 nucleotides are TGTGCCAGCACCCAAGGAACCGGGGAGCTGTTTTTT.

CDR3 amino acids: CASSSTAGSDGYTF. Here the CDR3 DNA reads TGTGCCAGCAGCTCGACGGCTGGGTCGGATGGCTACACCTTC. This sequence joins TRBV7-6 and TRBJ1-2; D call uncertain. Germline CDR1 is SGHVS and CDR2 is FNYEAQ. CDR3 length: 14 residues. The ends were cut back, 4 bases at V and 6 bases at J, with 15 bases in the middle.

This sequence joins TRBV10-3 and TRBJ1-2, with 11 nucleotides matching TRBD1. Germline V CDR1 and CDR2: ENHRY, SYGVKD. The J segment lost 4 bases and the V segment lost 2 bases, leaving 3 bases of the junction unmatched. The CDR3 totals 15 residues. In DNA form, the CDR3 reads TGTGCCATCAGTGAGCCTGGACAGGGGGCCTATGGCTACACCTTC. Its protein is CAISEPGQGAYGYTF.

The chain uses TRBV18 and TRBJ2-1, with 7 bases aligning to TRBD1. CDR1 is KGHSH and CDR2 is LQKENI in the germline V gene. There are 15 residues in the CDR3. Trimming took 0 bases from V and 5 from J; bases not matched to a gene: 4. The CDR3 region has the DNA TGTGCCAGCTCACCACCCGGGACAGCTAACAATGAGCAGTTCTTC. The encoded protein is CASSPPGTANNEQFF.

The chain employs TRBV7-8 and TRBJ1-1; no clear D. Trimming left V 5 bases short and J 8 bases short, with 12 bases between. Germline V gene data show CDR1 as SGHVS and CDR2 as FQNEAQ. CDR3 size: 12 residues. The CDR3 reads CASSPDHLEAFF. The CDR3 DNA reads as TGTGCCAGCAGCCCAGATCACCTCGAAGCTTTCTTT.

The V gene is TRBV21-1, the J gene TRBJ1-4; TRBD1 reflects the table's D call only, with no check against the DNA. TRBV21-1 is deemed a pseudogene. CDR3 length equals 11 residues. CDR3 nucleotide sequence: TGTGCCAGCAGCAAACTTCGTCAGCTGTTTTTT. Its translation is CASSKLRQLFF.

CDR3 region: CASSYSYGNTIYF. The CDR3 nucleotides are TGTGCCAGCAGTTACTCATATGGAAACACCATATATTTT. The J gene is TRBJ1-3, the V gene TRBV6-5, with D unresolved. V was pared by 0 bases and J by 3 bases, with 3 bases between. The CDR3 extends over 13 amino acids. Germline CDR1 reads MNHEY; CDR2 reads SVGAGI.

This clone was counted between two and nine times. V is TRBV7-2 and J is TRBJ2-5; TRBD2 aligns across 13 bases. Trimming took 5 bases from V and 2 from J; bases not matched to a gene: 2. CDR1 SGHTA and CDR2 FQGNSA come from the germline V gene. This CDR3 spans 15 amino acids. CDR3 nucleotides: TGTGCCAGCAGCAAGGGACTAGCGGGGCAAGAGACCCAGTACTTC. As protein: CASSKGLAGQETQYF. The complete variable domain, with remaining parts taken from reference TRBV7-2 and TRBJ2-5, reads GAGVSQSPSNKVTEKGKDVELRCDPISGHTALYWYRQSLGQGLEFLIYFQGNSAPDKSGLPSDRFSAERTGGSVSTLTIQRTQQEDSAVYLCASSKGLAGQETQYFGPGTRLLVL.

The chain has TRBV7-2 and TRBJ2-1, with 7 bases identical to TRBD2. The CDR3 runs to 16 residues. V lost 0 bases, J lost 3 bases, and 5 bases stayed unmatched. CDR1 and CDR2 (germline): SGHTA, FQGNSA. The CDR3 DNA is TGTGCCAGCAGCTTAGCGCTGGCGGGGGACTACAATGAGCAGTTCTTC. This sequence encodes CASSLALAGDYNEQFF. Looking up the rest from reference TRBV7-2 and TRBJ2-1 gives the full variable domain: GAGVSQSPSNKVTEKGKDVELRCDPISGHTALYWYRQSLGQGLEFLIYFQGNSAPDKSGLPSDRFSAERTGGSVSTLTIQRTQQEDSAVYLCASSLALAGDYNEQFFGPGTRLTVL.

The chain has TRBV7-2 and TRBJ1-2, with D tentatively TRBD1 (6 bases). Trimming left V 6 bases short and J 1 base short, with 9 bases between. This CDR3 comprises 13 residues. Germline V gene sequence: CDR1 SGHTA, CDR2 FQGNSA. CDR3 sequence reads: CASRTGNNYGYTF. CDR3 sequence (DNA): TGTGCCAGCAGAACAGGGAATAACTATGGCTACACCTTC.

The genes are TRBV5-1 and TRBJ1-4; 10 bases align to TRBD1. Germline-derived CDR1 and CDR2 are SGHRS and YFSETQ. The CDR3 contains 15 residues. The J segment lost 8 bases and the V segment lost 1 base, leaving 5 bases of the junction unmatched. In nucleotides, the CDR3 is TGCGCCAGCAGCTTGCGGGGACAGGGGACCGAAAAACTGTTTTTT. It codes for CASSLRGQGTEKLFF.

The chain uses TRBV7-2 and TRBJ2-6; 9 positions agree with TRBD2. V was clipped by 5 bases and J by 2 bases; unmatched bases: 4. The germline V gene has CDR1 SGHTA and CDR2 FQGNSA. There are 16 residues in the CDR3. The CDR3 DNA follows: TGTGCCAGCAGCGCGGCGGGGGGGCCTGGGGCCAACGTCCTGACTTTC. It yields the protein CASSAAGGPGANVLTF.

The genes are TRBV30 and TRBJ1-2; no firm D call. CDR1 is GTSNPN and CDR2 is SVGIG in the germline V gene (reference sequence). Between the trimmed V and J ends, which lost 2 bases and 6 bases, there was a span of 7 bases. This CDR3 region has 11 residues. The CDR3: CAWSRRDGYTF. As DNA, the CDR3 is TGTGCCTGGAGTCGGAGAGATGGCTACACCTTC. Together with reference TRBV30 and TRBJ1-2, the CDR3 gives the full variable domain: SQTIHQWPATLVQPVGSPLSLECTVEGTSNPNLYWYRQAAGRGLQLLFYSVGIGQISSEVPQNLSASRPQDRQFILSSKKLLLSDSGFYLCAWSRRDGYTFGSGTRLTVV.

Here the CDR3 reads CASSLARLGHDTEAFF. CDR3 DNA sequence: TGCGCCAGCAGCTTGGCGCGATTGGGGCATGACACTGAAGCTTTCTTT. The rearrangement joins TRBV5-1 to TRBJ1-1; D is possibly TRBD1 (5 bases). There are 16 residues in the CDR3. Germline V CDR1 and CDR2: SGHRS, YFSETQ. V was shortened by 0 bases and J by 3 bases, with 15 bases between the two germline ends.